The T cell receptor (beta chain) under discussion was sequenced for a study of blood T cells in healthy people across ages. Study-wide points: A strong correlation was found between TCR beta diversity and the percentage of naive T cells.

Of note for this clonotype: Its target is unknown.

Donors gave roughly 10 milliliters of peripheral blood apiece. Next came a second PCR, run for about 7 to 12 cycles, which used a sample-barcoded 5' primer along with a J-beta primer mix. TCRdb used MiXCR to reprocess the 5' RACE reads, holding one entry per CDR3 protein. Counted here are about 1 million distinct CDR3 sequences, 40% to 55% occurring once; the ten biggest clones make up approximately 20%. The CDR3 has 15 residues. The germline V gene encodes CDR1 MNHEY and CDR2 SMNVEV (reference sequence). Trimming pared 3 bases from V and 1 base from J, leaving 10 bases between. The V gene is TRBV27, the J gene TRBJ1-5; D call uncertain. The sequence was obtained from a woman aged 55-70 years in good health. The sequenced sample consisted of blood. The CDR3 sequence: CASSFTGSSNQPQHF. CDR3 bases: TGTGCCAGCAGTTTTACCGGGAGCAGCAATCAGCCCCAGCATTTT.